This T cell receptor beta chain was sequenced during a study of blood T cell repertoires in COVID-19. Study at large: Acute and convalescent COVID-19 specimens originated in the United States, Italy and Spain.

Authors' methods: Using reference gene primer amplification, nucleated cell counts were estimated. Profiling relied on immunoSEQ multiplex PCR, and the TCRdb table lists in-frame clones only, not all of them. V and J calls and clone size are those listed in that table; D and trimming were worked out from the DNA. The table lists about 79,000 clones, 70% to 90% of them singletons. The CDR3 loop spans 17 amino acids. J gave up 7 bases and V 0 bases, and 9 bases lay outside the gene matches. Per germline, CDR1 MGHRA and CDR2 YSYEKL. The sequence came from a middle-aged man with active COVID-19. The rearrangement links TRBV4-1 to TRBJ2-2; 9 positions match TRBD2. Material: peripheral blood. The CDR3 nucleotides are TGCGCCAGCAGCCAAGATGTGGCGGGAGGGCCCGGCGGGGAGCTGTTTTTT. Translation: CASSQDVAGGPGGELFF.